Listed below are T cell receptor beta chains from one sample, sequenced in a study of Ad26.COV2.S vaccination and SARS-CoV-2 variants. The data were produced by immunoSEQ multiplex PCR, yet TCRdb's version contains in-frame clones alone and is incomplete. The sample shows 450,000 to 550,000 clones, roughly 89% of them seen only once. The sample consisted of peripheral blood, taken in a trial of Ad26.COV2.S vaccine versus placebo. Receptor source: a person between 18 and 65 years old who received the Ad26.COV2.S COVID-19 vaccine or a placebo. Each CDR3 is given with its conserved first and last residue. Each record gives: J gene, V gene, D gene, CDR3 protein, CDR3 DNA. The D gene is left open where the match is weak.

j_gene: TRBJ1-6
v_gene: TRBV4-3
d_gene: -
CDR3aa: CASSLERVYNSPLHF
CDR3nt: TGCGCCAGCAGCCTCGAACGGGTCTATAATTCACCCCTCCACTTT

j_gene: TRBJ2-6
v_gene: TRBV6-6
d_gene: -
CDR3aa: CASSRIPGVLPFQPSGANVLTF
CDR3nt: TGTGCCAGCAGTCGTATCCCTGGGGTCCTACCTTTTCAGCCCTCTGGGGCCAACGTCCTGACTTTC

j_gene: TRBJ2-5
v_gene: TRBV3-1/TRBV3-2
d_gene: -
CDR3aa: CASSRIQETQYF
CDR3nt: TGTGCCAGCAGCCGAATTCAAGAGACCCAGTACTTC

j_gene: TRBJ2-2
v_gene: TRBV11-3
d_gene: -
CDR3aa: CASAEKNTGELFF
CDR3nt: TGTGCCAGCGCCGAGAAAAACACCGGGGAGCTGTTTTTT

j_gene: TRBJ1-6
v_gene: TRBV5-1
d_gene: -
CDR3aa: CASRLPGRDSPLHF
CDR3nt: TGCGCCAGCAGGCTTCCGGGGCGTGATTCACCCCTCCACTTT

j_gene: TRBJ1-2
v_gene: TRBV27
d_gene: -
CDR3aa: CASSLRSNYGYTF
CDR3nt: TGTGCCAGCAGTTTAAGAAGTAACTATGGCTACACCTTC

j_gene: TRBJ1-5
v_gene: TRBV9
d_gene: TRBD1
CDR3aa: CASSFGSKGQGFPNQPQHF
CDR3nt: TGTGCCAGCAGCTTTGGGAGCAAAGGACAGGGTTTTCCGAATCAGCCCCAGCATTTT

j_gene: TRBJ1-6
v_gene: TRBV27
d_gene: -
CDR3aa: CASRRGGYGSPLHF
CDR3nt: TGTGCCAGCCGTCGAGGGGGTTATGGGTCACCCCTCCACTTT

j_gene: TRBJ2-3
v_gene: TRBV29-1
d_gene: -
CDR3aa: CSVGPRVAVPDTQYF
CDR3nt: TGCAGCGTTGGCCCTCGGGTAGCGGTACCAGATACGCAGTATTTT

j_gene: TRBJ2-7
v_gene: TRBV5-1
d_gene: TRBD1
CDR3aa: CASSLTGGLHEQYF
CDR3nt: TGCGCCAGCAGCTTAACAGGGGGCTTGCACGAGCAGTACTTC